The 8 T cell receptor beta chains listed next were all sequenced from one sample in a study of regulatory T cells in long-lasting Graves disease. Libraries of TCR beta came from iRepertoire HTBI primers plus Arm-PCR of CDR3 regions. TCRdb independently ran MiXCR on the multiplex PCR reads; one entry per CDR3 protein. The top ten clones hold roughly 14% of a sample with around 430,000 distinct CDR3 sequences, around a fifth of them seen once. Time point described: persistent/refractory GD, antithyroid drugs over 5 years with positive TRAb. From PBMCs, RNA was extracted and then used to make the TCR library. The sample was peripheral blood mononuclear cells (PBMCs), taken when the disease was refractory, from a patient treated with antithyroid drugs. The receptors come from a female donor with Graves disease.

In this sample, this clonotype turned up many times. The chain carries TRBV6-1 and TRBJ2-7; TRBD2 matches 7 bases. The germline CDR1 and CDR2 sequences are MNHNS and SASEGT. The J segment lost 5 bases and the V segment lost 5 bases, leaving 9 bases of the junction unmatched. The CDR3 spans 14 residues. The CDR3 sequence: CASSKRDYLNEQYF. In DNA, the CDR3 is TGTGCCAGCAGTAAGAGGGACTATCTCAACGAGCAGTACTTC.

V gene TRBV18 combines with J gene TRBJ1-1; D gene unclear. The CDR3 runs 14 residues. V was pared by 1 base and J by 1 base, with 7 bases between. CDR1 is KGHSH, CDR2 LQKENI, per germline. The CDR3 loop reads CASSPRQENTEAFF. The CDR3 DNA sequence: TGTGCCAGCTCACCACGTCAGGAGAACACTGAAGCTTTCTTT.

There are a few counts of this clonotype. The rearrangement uses TRBV6-1 and TRBJ1-2; TRBD1 is a possible D gene (6 bases). V was clipped by 6 bases and J by 8 bases, with 16 bases between them. The CDR3 loop spans 13 amino acids. Germline CDR1 reads MNHNS; CDR2 reads SASEGT. The CDR3 DNA follows: TGTGCCAGCAGCATGCAGGGGACACAGGGCTACACCTTC. Translation gives CASSMQGTQGYTF.

This clonotype was observed at least ten times. This rearrangement joins TRBV7-2 to TRBJ1-4; D not resolved. Germline V gene data show CDR1 as SGHTA and CDR2 as FQGNSA. The V end was cut by 5 bases, the J end by 8 bases, with 9 bases between. The CDR3 has 12 amino acids. This CDR3 reads CASSARREKLFF. The CDR3 DNA reads TGTGCCAGCAGCGCCCGAAGGGAAAAACTGTTTTTT.

This clonotype showed up just a few times. The chain uses TRBV7-9 and TRBJ1-1; TRBD1 is a possible D gene (6 bases). The CDR3 is made up of 15 amino acids. V was trimmed by 5 bases and J by 4 bases, leaving 17 bases between them. The germline CDR1 and CDR2 sequences are SEHNR and FQNEAQ (reference sequence). The CDR3 here is CASSALSGEGTEAFF. The CDR3 nucleotides are TGTGCCAGCAGCGCTCTCTCAGGGGAAGGCACTGAAGCTTTCTTT.

Many counts were recorded for this clonotype. The genes are TRBV28 and TRBJ1-5; D may be TRBD1 (5 bases). Germline-derived CDR1 and CDR2 are MDHEN and SYDVKM. V gave up 7 bases and J gave up 7 bases, with 14 bases separating them. The CDR3 sequence is 13 residues long. DNA for the CDR3: TGTGCCAGCAATGATGGGGGAGGACAGCCCCAGCATTTT. Its protein is CASNDGGGQPQHF.

This clonotype was seen at least ten times. In nucleotides, the CDR3 is TGTGCCAGCAGTGAGTCCCTGGGACTTGCCTACGAGCAGTACTTC. Translated, it gives CASSESLGLAYEQYF. The V gene is TRBV2, the J gene TRBJ2-7; D is possibly TRBD2 (6 bases). Germline V CDR1 and CDR2: SNHLY, FYNNEI. Trimming removed 3 bases from V and 2 bases from J, with 14 bases in between. The CDR3 runs 15 residues.

This clonotype was detected many times. The chain employs TRBV7-9 and TRBJ2-5; perhaps TRBD1 as D (5 bases). This CDR3 comprises 13 residues. Germline CDR1 is SEHNR and CDR2 is FQNEAQ (reference sequence). V gave up 8 bases and J gave up 2 bases, with 12 bases separating them. The CDR3 spells CASSQTAQETQYF. CDR3 bases: TGTGCCAGCTCACAGACAGCTCAAGAGACCCAGTACTTC.